The 14 T cell receptor beta chains below all came from one sample that was sequenced in a study of shared clonotypes between healthy human individuals. Produced via immunoSEQ multiplex PCR; TCRdb's table is partial and in-frame only. The table has about 1 million clones, around four fifths seen once. Sequencing used memory CD4+ T cells sorted from blood. Subset specified: CD45RA-negative fraction. The receptor set was obtained from a man between 18 and 35 years old in good health.

The V call is TRBV4-3, the J call TRBJ2-7; D is undetermined. The V and J ends lost 0 bases and 0 bases respectively, with 12 bases between them. Germline lookup yields CDR1 LGHNA and CDR2 YSLEER. This CDR3 spans 16 amino acids. CDR3: CASSQDRVSISYEQYF. CDR3 in DNA: TGCGCCAGCAGCCAAGATAGGGTCAGTATCTCCTACGAGCAGTACTTC.

This chain links TRBV10-3 with TRBJ2-3, with D possibly being TRBD1 (6 bases). Germline lookup yields CDR1 ENHRY and CDR2 SYGVKD. Trimming removed 6 bases at V and 3 bases at J, with 10 bases between. The CDR3 length is 13 residues. This CDR3 is CAIRQGQTDTQYF. As DNA, the CDR3 is TGTGCCATCAGGCAGGGGCAGACAGATACGCAGTATTTT.

This clone was seen only once. The rearrangement uses TRBV10-1 and TRBJ2-1; a possible D gene is TRBD2 (6 bases). This CDR3 is 14 amino acids long. Trimming took 5 bases from V and 1 from J, leaving 9 bases between them. Germline CDR1 WNHNN, CDR2 SYGVQD (reference sequence). CDR3 bases: TGCGCCAGCAGTAGACTAGGATCCTACAATGAGCAGTTCTTC. Its translation: CASSRLGSYNEQFF.

As DNA, the CDR3 is TGTGCCACCAGCACCCTAGGACAGGCCCAAGAGACCCAGTACTTC. Translation gives CATSTLGQAQETQYF. The chain employs TRBV15 and TRBJ2-5; 7 bases align to TRBD1. The CDR3 contains 15 residues. The ends lost 4 bases at V and 1 base at J; junction bases unmatched: 6. CDR1 is LNHNV and CDR2 is YYDKDF in the germline V gene (reference sequence).

The J gene is TRBJ2-5, the V gene TRBV6-5, with TRBD2 identical over 8 bases. The J call may be mistaken, given a closer DNA end match to TRBJ2-7. Germline CDR1 and CDR2: MNHEY and SVGAGI. The CDR3 spans 15 residues. This CDR3 reads CASSPPGLATYEQYF. CDR3 in DNA: TGTGCCAGCAGTCCTCCCGGACTAGCAACCTACGAGCAGTACTTC.

This clone was detected only a few times. The J gene is TRBJ1-1, the V gene TRBV11-2, with D unclear. V lost 2 bases to trimming and J lost 8 bases, with 6 bases between them. In germline, CDR1 is SGHAT, CDR2 FQNNGV. This CDR3 is built from 11 residues. The DNA of the CDR3 is TGTGCCAGCAGCTTATTCAGGGAAGCTTTCTTT. This gives the protein CASSLFREAFF. Looking up the rest from reference TRBV11-2 and TRBJ1-1 gives the full variable domain: EAGVAQSPRYKIIEKRQSVAFWCNPISGHATLYWYQQILGQGPKLLIQFQNNGVVDDSQLPKDRFSAERLKGVDSTLKIQPAKLEDSAVYLCASSLFREAFFGQGTRLTVV.

The rearrangement links TRBV5-1 to TRBJ2-7; D perhaps matches TRBD2 (5 bases). Germline values: CDR1 SGHRS, CDR2 YFSETQ. The CDR3 is made up of 11 amino acids. Deletions cut 5 bases from V and 5 bases from J, with 8 bases between. This CDR3 reads CASSHGDEQYF. The CDR3 nucleotides read TGCGCCAGCAGTCACGGGGACGAGCAGTACTTC.

This clone was seen only once. The V and J genes are TRBV21-1 and TRBJ1-1; the D call of TRBD1 is as the table states it, not checked on the DNA. TRBV21-1 is tagged as a pseudogene. The CDR3 spans 13 residues. CDR3 bases: TGTGCCATCCTAGGGGGCGACGACACTGAAGCTTTCTTT. It yields the protein CAILGGDDTEAFF.

In regard to this clone: This specimen includes other DNA sequences encoding the same CDR3. The chain links TRBV7-9 to TRBJ2-2; no clear D. There are 12 residues in the CDR3. CDR1 and CDR2 from the germline V gene are SEHNR and FQNEAQ (reference sequence). Trimming took off 5 bases at V and 6 bases at J, with 7 bases between the two ends. Here the CDR3 reads CASSLPPGELFF. The CDR3 region has the DNA TGTGCCAGCAGCCTTCCACCCGGGGAGCTGTTTTTT.

This rearrangement joins TRBV9 to TRBJ2-2; possible D gene TRBD2, 5 bases. The CDR3 is made up of 13 amino acids. Germline assignment: CDR1 SGDLS and CDR2 YYNGEE. With 4 bases removed from V and 7 bases from J, the gap between germline ends came to 11 bases. The CDR3: CASSPMGSGELFF. The DNA of the CDR3 is TGTGCCAGCAGCCCCATGGGGAGCGGGGAGCTGTTTTTT.

The genes are TRBV7-2 and TRBJ2-5; 12 bases fit TRBD1. Trimming cost V 5 bases and J 5 bases; bases outside gene matches: 6. This CDR3 spans 15 amino acids. Germline V gene sequence: CDR1 SGHTA, CDR2 FQGNSA. The CDR3 region has the DNA TGTGCCAGCAGCCTCGGGACAGGGGGCATGGAGACCCAGTACTTC. Its translation is CASSLGTGGMETQYF.

The sample holds one count of this clone. The chain couples TRBV9 to TRBJ2-3, with TRBD2 matching 8 bases. Trimming cost V 3 bases and J 2 bases; bases outside gene matches: 8. This CDR3 has 16 residues. The germline gives CDR1 SGDLS, CDR2 YYNGEE. CDR3 in DNA: TGTGCCAGCAGCGGCCAGACTAGCGTTTACACAGATACGCAGTATTTT. Encoded protein: CASSGQTSVYTDTQYF.

The DNA for the CDR3 is TGTGCCAGCCGGGGGGCCCAAGAGACCCAGTACTTC. Protein: CASRGAQETQYF. V usage is TRBV11-2 and J usage is TRBJ2-5; weak D call: TRBD2 (7 bases). Trimming removed 8 bases from V and 1 base from J, with 8 bases in between. Germline values: CDR1 SGHAT, CDR2 FQNNGV. The CDR3 spans 12 residues. The full variable domain, completed using reference TRBV11-2 and TRBJ2-5, is EAGVAQSPRYKIIEKRQSVAFWCNPISGHATLYWYQQILGQGPKLLIQFQNNGVVDDSQLPKDRFSAERLKGVDSTLKIQPAKLEDSAVYLCASRGAQETQYFGPGTRLLVL.

This sequence joins TRBV2 and TRBJ2-3; no clear D. This CDR3 spans 14 amino acids. Germline CDR1 and CDR2: SNHLY and FYNNEI. V was pared by 7 bases and J by 1 base, with 12 bases between. The CDR3 sequence: CASTLRARTDTQYF. For the CDR3, the DNA is TGTGCCAGCACTCTACGGGCCCGCACAGATACGCAGTATTTT.